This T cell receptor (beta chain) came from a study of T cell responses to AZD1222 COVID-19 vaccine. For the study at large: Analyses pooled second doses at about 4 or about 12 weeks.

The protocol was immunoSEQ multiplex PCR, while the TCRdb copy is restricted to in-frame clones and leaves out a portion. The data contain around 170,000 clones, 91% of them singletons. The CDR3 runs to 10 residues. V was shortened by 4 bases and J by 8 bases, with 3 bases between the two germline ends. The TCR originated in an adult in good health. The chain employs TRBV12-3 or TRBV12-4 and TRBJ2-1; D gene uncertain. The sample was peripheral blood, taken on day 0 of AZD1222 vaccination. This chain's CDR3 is CASSYYEQFF. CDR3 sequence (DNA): TGTGCCAGCAGTTACTATGAGCAGTTCTTC.